This passage covers 6 T cell receptor beta chains from one sample sequenced in a study of graft-versus-host responses after intestinal transplantation. Their recognized antigens are unknown. The data were produced by immunoSEQ multiplex PCR, yet TCRdb's version contains in-frame clones alone and is incomplete. The sample holds about 110,000 clones, about 94% seen once. The input for sequencing was unstimulated CD8+ T cells sorted from spleen or lymph node cells, taken before intestinal transplant. The receptors stem from a human donor who received an intestinal transplant.

This chain connects TRBV6-1 to TRBJ2-4; D remains unclear. Germline assignment: CDR1 MNHNS and CDR2 SASEGT. V lost 7 bases and J 7 bases, leaving 14 bases between the germline ends. The CDR3 has 13 amino acids. CDR3 sequence (DNA): TGTGCCAGCAACCTGACTGCCACGAACATTCAGTACTTC. Translated, it gives CASNLTATNIQYF.

This clone was seen just once. This chain joins TRBV27 and TRBJ2-7; weak D call: TRBD2 (6 bases). V was pared by 5 bases and J by 10 bases, with 21 bases between. This CDR3 is 14 amino acids long. The germline V gene encodes CDR1 MNHEY and CDR2 SMNVEV (reference sequence). The DNA for the CDR3 is TGTGCCAGCAGTCCTTCCCTCGAAAACGGGGGACAGTACTTC. It codes for CASSPSLENGGQYF.

This clone was seen only once. This chain links TRBV15 with TRBJ1-2; D perhaps matches TRBD1 (6 bases). Germline-derived CDR1 and CDR2 are LNHNV and YYDKDF (reference sequence). This CDR3 is 18 amino acids long. Trimming pared 3 bases from V and 4 bases from J, leaving 24 bases between. The CDR3 region is CATSRSPSDSPLLYGYTF. DNA of the CDR3: TGTGCCACCAGCAGGTCGCCCTCGGACAGTCCGCTCCTCTATGGCTACACCTTC.

The gene calls are TRBV4-1 and TRBJ2-7; TRBD1 aligns across 11 bases. Germline V gives CDR1 MGHRA, CDR2 YSYEKL. The CDR3 totals 18 residues. V shed 0 bases and J 4 bases; nucleotides not matched to a gene: 11. This CDR3 reads CASSQDRDPGQGGYEQYF. The CDR3 bases are TGCGCCAGCAGCCAAGATCGAGACCCGGGACAGGGGGGATACGAGCAGTACTTC.

This chain uses TRBV4-2 with TRBJ2-2, with 12 bases matching TRBD2. V trimming: 3 bases; J trimming: 3 bases; junction bases outside the gene matches: 14. This CDR3 comprises 20 residues. Germline CDR1 and CDR2: LGHNA and YNFKEQ. The CDR3 nucleotides are TGTGCCAGCAGCCATGCCCAGGGACTAGCGGGTTCCTGGGACACCGGGGAGCTGTTTTTT. Translation: CASSHAQGLAGSWDTGELFF.

This clone was picked up one time. The rearrangement uses TRBV28 and TRBJ2-7; D is unclear. Germline V CDR1 and CDR2: MDHEN, SYDVKM. This CDR3 spans 14 amino acids. Trimming pared 2 bases from V and 1 base from J, leaving 9 bases between. For the CDR3, the DNA is TGTGCCAGCAGTTTAGTAGATGAGTCCTACGAGCAGTACTTC. It yields the protein CASSLVDESYEQYF.